This paragraph covers one T cell receptor (beta chain) sequence. This specimen belongs to a study of blood T cell repertoires in COVID-19. Clones were sequenced by immunoSEQ multiplex PCR, and TCRdb holds only the in-frame ones, with some missing. The sample has 100,000 to 150,000 clones, about 88% seen once. The CDR3 length is 19 residues. The clonotype originates from a woman older than 75 with acute or convalescent COVID-19. The rearrangement joins TRBV21-1 to TRBJ2-2; the tabulated D call, TRBD2, remains unverified against the DNA. TRBV21-1 is termed a pseudogene. Specimen: peripheral blood. In DNA, the CDR3 is TGTGCCAGCAGCAAAGAGAGGGGAGTGGTAGCGGGTCCCACCGGGGAGCTGTTTTTT. As protein: CASSKERGVVAGPTGELFF.